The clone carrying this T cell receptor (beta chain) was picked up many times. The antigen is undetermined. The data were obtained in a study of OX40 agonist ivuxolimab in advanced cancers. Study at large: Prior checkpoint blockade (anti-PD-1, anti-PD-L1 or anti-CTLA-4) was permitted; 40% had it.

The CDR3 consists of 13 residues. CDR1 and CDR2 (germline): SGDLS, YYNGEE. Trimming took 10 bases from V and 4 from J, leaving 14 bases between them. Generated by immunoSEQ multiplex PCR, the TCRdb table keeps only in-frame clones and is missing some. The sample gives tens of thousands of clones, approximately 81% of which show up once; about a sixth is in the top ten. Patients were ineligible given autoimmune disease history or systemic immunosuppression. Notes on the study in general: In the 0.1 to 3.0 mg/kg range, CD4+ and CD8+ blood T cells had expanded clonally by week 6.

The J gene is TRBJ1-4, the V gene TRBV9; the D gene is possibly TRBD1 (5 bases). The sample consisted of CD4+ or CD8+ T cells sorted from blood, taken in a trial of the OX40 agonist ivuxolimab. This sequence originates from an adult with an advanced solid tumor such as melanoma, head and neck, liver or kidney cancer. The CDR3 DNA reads TGTGCCTCCGGAGGGGCAGTTAATGAAAAACTGTTTTTT. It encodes CASGGAVNEKLFF.